This T cell receptor beta chain was obtained from a study of shared clonotypes between healthy human individuals. Findings and limits, study-wide: Estimated clonotype richness was generally higher in naive than memory subsets. Some clonotypes were shared by all four sorted-subset donors, while others were not shared. The non-shared ones had lower generation probabilities than the shared ones. Sorted-subset sequencing, rarefaction showed, was incomplete despite large depth.

Germline V lookup: CDR1 MDHEN, CDR2 SYDVKM. J was trimmed by 1 base and V by 6 bases; bases with no gene match: 5. The CDR3 consists of 15 residues. On this clone: Its antigen is still unknown. Different DNA sequences within this sample yield the same CDR3.

Assay: immunoSEQ multiplex PCR; the TCRdb copy retains only in-frame clones and omits some. The data contain more than 2 million clones, approximately 95% of them singletons. The V and J genes are TRBV28 and TRBJ2-3; 9 bases match TRBD2. This clonotype originated in a man aged 18 to 30 in good health. Specimen: naive CD4+ T cells sorted from blood. Noted subset: CD45RA+ positively selected. The CDR3 DNA is TGTGCCAGCAGCTCTAGCGGGGTGGGCACAGATACGCAGTATTTT. Translated, it gives CASSSSGVGTDTQYF.